This entry describes one T cell receptor (beta chain). The antigen is undetermined. The data are from a study of T cells in Graves' hyperthyroidism and ophthalmopathy. Study-level points and caveats: A 13 V-J signature model discriminated ophthalmopathy versus stable hyperthyroidism.

Amplified TCR beta CDR3 regions came from RNA transcripts. A set of HTBI primers served as the primers for a first-round RT-PCR of the TCR CDR3. TCRdb re-called the multiplex PCR reads with MiXCR, one entry per CDR3 protein. This sample has roughly 500,000 distinct CDR3 sequences; about 46% occur once, and the top ten carry approximately 44%. Between the trimmed V and J ends, which lost 0 bases and 3 bases, there was a span of 2 bases. There are 13 residues in the CDR3. CDR1 is KGHDR, CDR2 SFDVKD, per germline. The sequence derives from an adult woman with Graves' disease, either hyperthyroidism or ophthalmopathy (not recorded which). Sequenced material: peripheral blood or thyroid tissue (not recorded which). The rearrangement links TRBV24-1 to TRBJ1-5, with unresolved D. Here the CDR3 reads CATSDLPNQPQHF. CDR3 nucleotide sequence: TGTGCCACCAGTGATTTGCCCAATCAGCCCCAGCATTTT.